This entry features one T cell receptor (beta chain) sequence. These data come from a study of blood T cell repertoires in COVID-19. Study context: Spain, Italy and the United States supplied samples that represented acute and convalescent COVID-19. From T cells, B-cell-depleted T cells, or PBMCs came the material, which was cDNA or gDNA.

Original data processing: Estimation of nucleated cell counts was performed using reference gene primer amplification. Profiling relied on immunoSEQ multiplex PCR, and the TCRdb table lists in-frame clones only, not all of them. For V, J and clone size, that table is used; D and trimming come from the DNA. The sample yields fewer than 200,000 clones, more than 75% seen once. Sequencing was carried out using peripheral blood. This receptor was taken from a man in his forties or fifties with active or convalescent COVID-19.

CDR3 in DNA: TGTGCCAGCAGCTCGTCAGGGAAGTGGCCTGAAGCTTTCTTT. It encodes CASSSSGKWPEAFF. The chain employs TRBV7-9 and TRBJ1-1; maybe TRBD1 (5 bases). Germline-derived CDR1 and CDR2 are SEHNR and FQNEAQ (reference sequence). The CDR3 contains 14 residues. Trimming shortened V by 4 bases and J by 6 bases, and 15 bases separated the two germline ends.